The clone carrying this T cell receptor (beta chain) was counted a single time. The antigen is not known. This CDR3 comprises 17 residues. Germline CDR1 is MGHDK and CDR2 is SYGVNS. V was pared by 5 bases and J by 4 bases, with 18 bases between. The treatment denotes: approximately nine-day PBMC culture with coronavirus spike peptide pools or control peptides (ViraFEST assay). This sample is drawn from a study of vaccination and CD4 T cells after COVID-19. The Oncomine TCR Beta short-read assay generated sequence data from the DNA of cultured CD4+ T cells. TCRdb processed the PCR reads anew with MiXCR; each CDR3 protein has one entry. The data contain a few thousand distinct CDR3 sequences, 37% of them singletons. Study conclusions and caveats: Counts of SARS-CoV-2-reactive clonotypes had a median that went from approximately 21 to 38, a nonsignificant change.

This receptor was obtained from a human donor who had recovered from COVID-19. Sequences were derived from CD4+ T cells from blood, cultured in vitro, sampled after SARS-CoV-2 vaccination. The rearrangement joins TRBV25-1 to TRBJ2-6, with D unclear. The CDR3 sequence: CASSPGGLTAGANVLTF. CDR3 coding DNA: TGTGCCAGCAGTCCTGGCGGCCTCACGGCCGGGGCCAACGTCCTGACTTTC.